The TCR beta chain described here comes from a study of T cells in localized non-small cell lung cancer (dated by TCRdb to about 2020). For context, the study as a whole: The study examined T cell repertoires in approximately 240 patients with early-stage NSCLC and compared tumors with uninvolved tumor-adjacent lungs. The cohort was made up of 200 to 250 treatment-naive NSCLC patients whose localized lung tumors had been resected. A mean age of around 66 years was recorded for the NSCLC patients, of whom 120 to 150 were male and about a hundred were female.

Uninvolved adjacent lung was sampled at least 2 cm away from the tumor margin, and two independent pathologists confirmed that the tissue had no atypia. At diagnosis, tumor, uninvolved tumor-adjacent lung and peripheral blood were collected and then preserved as a mix of FFPE and fresh-frozen material. TCR beta CDR3 regions were sequenced from DNA using the immunoSEQ Assay. On the study's bioinformatics: To compute T cell density, TCR beta template counts were normalized to usable DNA, which was estimated by amplifying housekeeping genes. Richness was estimated using the preseqR package, with extrapolation to 400,000 templates for PBMC samples and to 120,000 templates for tissue samples. Clonality was defined as one minus Pielou's evenness. Tissue-enriched TCRs were identified through differential abundance testing performed on productive amino-acid clonotypes, with a minimum total count of 5 and an alpha of 0.1. The Jaccard Index and the Morisita Overlap Index were used to measure repertoire overlap between compartments. GLIPH grouped TCR beta CDR3s together with public tetramer-defined viral CDR3s, and a viral motif had to include at least three viral sequences and show V-gene enrichment. Here the immuneACCESS table is served through TCRdb, limited to in-frame sequences with V and J called. Missing clones are a known gap in these copies; in checked studies unresolved V genes cover under half, and the rest lacks a known reason. V, J and clone size were drawn from that table, and D and trimming were deduced from the DNA. A total of 1,500 to 2,000 clones appear in this sample, around a quarter of them only once. The top ten clonotypes cover around a sixth of the sample.

Points the paper makes about the study in general: Longer overall survival was associated with higher T cell density in blood, whereas shorter survival was associated with higher clonality in adjacent lung. A median of roughly 58 of the top 100 tumor clones were detected in paired uninvolved adjacent lung, and some 28 of these tumor clones were also found among the top 100 clones of the paired uninvolved adjacent lung. Because the study design was exploratory, TCR variables were selected using unadjusted p-values without false-discovery rate correction. Because multi-region tumor sequencing was not performed, intratumor heterogeneity could not be ruled out. The highest T cell clonality was observed in uninvolved tumor-adjacent lung, where clonality exceeded that of tumor, suggesting that antigenic responses were more focused in uninvolved tumor-adjacent lung.

This clone was counted only a few times. Its target antigen remains unknown. Base qualities are not provided; no much larger clone lies one nucleotide away. This sample comprised normal lung tissue next to the tumor, obtained before any cancer treatment. The TCR was taken from a male donor at least 60 years old with stage II lung adenocarcinoma.

The DNA sequence follows: TGTGCCAGCAGGCCGACAGGGAGAAATCAGCCCCAGCATTTT. Its amino acids are CASRPTGRNQPQHF. The chain joins TRBV6-8 to TRBJ1-5; 7 junctional bases match TRBD1. Including the terminal cysteine and phenylalanine, the CDR3 comprises 14 residues. Of all the DNA, just the CDR3 is kept, 42 bases in frame from base 1. Germline trimming amounts to 6 bases on V and 4 bases on J, with 6 as the count of junction bases outside the gene matches. CDR1 and CDR2, looked up from the germline V gene, are MNHGY and SAAAGT.